This passage covers 2 T cell receptor beta chains from one sample sequenced in a study of CD8+ T cells in alopecia areata (dated by TCRdb to the late 2010s). Libraries were built with the immunoSEQ multiplex PCR assay. RNA was extracted from all samples and reverse transcribed into cDNA, which served as template for TCR sequencing. Held by TCRdb, this immuneACCESS table contains in-frame sequences only and omits some clones. Under half of the omission traces to an unresolved V gene where checked; the cause of the rest is unknown. This sample holds 190,000 or so clones; approximately 56% were observed only once. The ten most abundant clones make up 3% to 3.5% of the sample. The meaning of the sample's time point label: about 4 weeks on oral tofacitinib. This specimen's treatment or condition label, per the study, means: oral pan-JAK inhibitor, 5-10 mg twice daily. The sample was CD4+ T cells sorted from blood, taken at week 4, from a patient treated with tofacitinib. The receptor set was obtained from a human donor with alopecia areata.

The chain recombines TRBV9 with TRBJ2-5; 10 bases are shared with TRBD2. The CDR3 has 17 amino acids. The V and J ends lost 3 bases and 5 bases, in that order; junction bases with no gene match: 13. Germline V lookup: CDR1 SGDLS, CDR2 YYNGEE. CDR3 coding DNA: TGTGCCAGCAGCGGGCCCCGAGGTAGCGGGGGGAGTGAGACCCAGTACTTC. Translating it yields CASSGPRGSGGSETQYF.

The V gene is TRBV29-1, the J gene TRBJ1-3, with D unresolved. The CDR3 length is 15 residues. V lost 4 bases and J 0 bases, leaving 13 bases between the germline ends. Germline V gives CDR1 SQVTM, CDR2 ANQGSEA. The CDR3: CSVGDLGNSGNTIYF. The DNA for the CDR3 is TGCAGCGTTGGTGATCTGGGAAACTCTGGAAACACCATATATTTT.